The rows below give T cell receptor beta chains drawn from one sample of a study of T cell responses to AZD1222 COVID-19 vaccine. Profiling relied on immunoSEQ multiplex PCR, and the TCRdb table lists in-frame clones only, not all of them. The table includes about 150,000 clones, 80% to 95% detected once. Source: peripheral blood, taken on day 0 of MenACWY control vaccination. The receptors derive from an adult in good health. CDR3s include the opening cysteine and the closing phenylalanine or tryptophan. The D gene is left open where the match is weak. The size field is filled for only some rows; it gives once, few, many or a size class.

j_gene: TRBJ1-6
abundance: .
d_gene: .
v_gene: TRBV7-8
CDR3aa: CASSLIRLSSYNSPLHF
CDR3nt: TGTGCCAGCAGCTTAATCAGGCTCAGCTCCTATAATTCACCCCTCCACTTT

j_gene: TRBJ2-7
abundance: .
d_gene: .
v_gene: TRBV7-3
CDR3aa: CASRGAGEPHRNEQYF
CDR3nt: TGTGCCAGCAGGGGTGCAGGGGAACCCCATAGAAACGAGCAGTACTTC

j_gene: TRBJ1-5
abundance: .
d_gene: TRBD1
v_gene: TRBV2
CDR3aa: CASRWDSLHQPQHF
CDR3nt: TGTGCCAGCAGGTGGGACAGCCTCCATCAGCCCCAGCATTTT

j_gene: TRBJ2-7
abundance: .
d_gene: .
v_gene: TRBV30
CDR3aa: CAWSVGANLEQYF
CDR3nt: TGTGCCTGGAGTGTTGGCGCGAACCTCGAGCAGTACTTC

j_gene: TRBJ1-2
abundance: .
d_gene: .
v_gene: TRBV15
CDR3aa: CATSRGGENGYTF
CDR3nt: TGTGCCACCAGCAGAGGAGGAGAAAATGGCTACACCTTC

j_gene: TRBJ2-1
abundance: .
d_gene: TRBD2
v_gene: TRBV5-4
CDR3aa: CASSPGTSGIVINEQFF
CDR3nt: TGTGCCAGCAGCCCTGGGACTAGCGGGATAGTAATAAATGAGCAGTTCTTC

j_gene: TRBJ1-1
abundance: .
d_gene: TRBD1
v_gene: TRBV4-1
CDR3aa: CASSLSPDRGDTEAFF
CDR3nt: TGCGCCAGCAGCCTAAGCCCGGACAGGGGGGACACTGAAGCTTTCTTT

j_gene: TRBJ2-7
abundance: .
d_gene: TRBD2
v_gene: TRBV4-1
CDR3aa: CASSQPSGGAYEQYF
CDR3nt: TGCGCCAGCAGCCAGCCTAGCGGGGGAGCCTACGAGCAGTACTTC

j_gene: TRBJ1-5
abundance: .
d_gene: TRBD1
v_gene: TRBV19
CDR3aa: CASSIGGGGQPQHF
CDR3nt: TGTGCCAGTAGTATAGGAGGGGGCGGTCAGCCCCAGCATTTT

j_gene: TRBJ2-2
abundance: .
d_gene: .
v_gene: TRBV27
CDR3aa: CASSLYNSPNTGELFF
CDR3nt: TGTGCCAGCAGTTTATACAACAGCCCGAACACCGGGGAGCTGTTTTTT

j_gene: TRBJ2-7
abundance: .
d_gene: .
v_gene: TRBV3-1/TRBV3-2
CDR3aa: CASSQGSEQYF
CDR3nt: TGTGCCAGCAGCCAAGGCAGTGAGCAGTACTTC

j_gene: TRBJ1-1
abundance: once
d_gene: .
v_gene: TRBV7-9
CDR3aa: CASSLSVGQPATRAFF
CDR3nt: TGTGCCAGCAGCTTATCGGTAGGTCAGCCCGCCACTCGAGCTTTCTTT

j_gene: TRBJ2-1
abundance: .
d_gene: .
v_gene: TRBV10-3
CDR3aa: CAISERAPSENEQFF
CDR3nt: TGTGCCATCAGTGAGCGGGCCCCTTCTGAAAATGAGCAGTTCTTC

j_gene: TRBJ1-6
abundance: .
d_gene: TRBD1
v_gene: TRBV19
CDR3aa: CASTTTGANNSPLHF
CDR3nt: TGTGCCAGTACTACCACAGGGGCGAATAATTCACCCCTCCACTTT

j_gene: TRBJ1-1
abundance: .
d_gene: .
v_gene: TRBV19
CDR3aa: CASSMGRVNTEAFF
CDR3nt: TGTGCCAGTAGTATGGGCAGGGTGAACACTGAAGCTTTCTTT

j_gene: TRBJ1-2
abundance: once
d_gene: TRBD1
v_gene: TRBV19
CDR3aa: CASSTHRGRGYGYTF
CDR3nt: TGTGCCAGTAGTACCCACAGGGGACGGGGCTATGGCTACACCTTC

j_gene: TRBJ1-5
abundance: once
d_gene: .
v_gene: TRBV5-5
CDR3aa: CASSLGGVYSNQPQHF
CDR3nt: TGTGCCAGCAGCTTGGGAGGGGTTTATAGCAATCAGCCCCAGCATTTT

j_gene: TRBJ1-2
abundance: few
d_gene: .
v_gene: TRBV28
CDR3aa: CASSLGTTNYGYTF
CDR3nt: TGTGCCAGCAGTTTAGGCACTACCAACTATGGCTACACCTTC

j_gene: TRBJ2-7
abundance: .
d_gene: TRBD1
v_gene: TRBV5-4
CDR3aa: CASSLPGQSSYEQYF
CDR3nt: TGTGCCAGCAGTCTCCCGGGACAGAGCTCCTACGAGCAGTACTTC